This T cell receptor beta chain stems from a study of cytomegalovirus exposure and HLA in healthy donors. Notes on the study in general: Roughly uniform sequencing depth across donors was assumed, possibly incorrectly. Likely technical artifact: a cluster of highly shared sequence variants. Later findings reportedly placed an Asian-associated ancestry cluster below the roughly 660-donor mean for N-insertions. With later analysis, a missense DCLRE1C variant became linked to TCR beta V- and J-gene trimming.

Comments on this clone: Its antigen remains unknown.

Germline V gives CDR1 SGHAT, CDR2 FQNNGV. The CDR3 runs 15 residues. V was pared by 1 base and J by 6 bases, with 10 bases between. Researchers ran the PCR with 60 Vbeta and 13 Jbeta primers. Using immunoSEQ multiplex PCR, the repertoire was profiled, and TCRdb retains in-frame clones only, with some absent. The repertoire holds approximately 140,000 clones, with 65% to 90% as singletons. The specimen sequenced was PBMCs. This clonotype was sampled from a man over 45 in good health and CMV-seronegative. The V gene is TRBV11-2, the J gene TRBJ1-6, with a possible D match to TRBD1 (5 bases). CDR3 sequence reads: CASSLGGGVNSPLHF. CDR3 DNA: TGTGCCAGCAGCTTAGGCGGGGGGGTTAATTCACCCCTCCACTTT.